The clone carrying this T cell receptor beta chain came up a few times. In blood CD8+ and CD4+ T cells, TCR beta underwent sequencing. RNA was extracted with the RNeasy kit, and a quantity of roughly 0.5 to 1 ug was reverse transcribed using random hexamers. TCRdb recomputed calls from the immunoSEQ multiplex PCR reads with MiXCR, one row per CDR3 protein. The sample lists 170,000 or so distinct CDR3 sequences, roughly 96% occurring once. The source of the sample is a study of CD8 T cells in Susac syndrome. The CDR3 length is 12 residues. Germline V gives CDR1 MNHEY, CDR2 SMNVEV (reference sequence). Between the trimmed V and J ends, which lost 3 bases and 8 bases, there was a span of 7 bases.

The V call is TRBV27, the J call TRBJ2-2; D call uncertain. Sequencing was done on a sample of CD8+ T cells from PBMCs. The receptor was derived from a human donor with multiple sclerosis. Here the CDR3 DNA reads TGTGCCAGCAGTTTCTTGGGGGGGGAGCTGTTTTTT. Its translation is CASSFLGGELFF.